A single TCR beta chain is shown here with its context. The antigen it recognizes is unknown. Base quality data are lacking; no much larger clone is found one base away. This entry is derived from a study of blood T cell repertoires in COVID-19 (dated by TCRdb to the early 2020s). Study-level background: Samples from collaborators originated in the United States, Italy and Spain and spanned both the acute and convalescent phases of COVID-19. The repertoires were made available in a free public database intended to serve as a resource for research on the immune response to SARS-CoV-2. Samples came from the ongoing ImmuneRACE study (first 160 participants) plus 1,254 subjects from 6 global collaborators. HLA class I and class II types, where available, came from metadata supplied by the sample provider rather than from assay-based typing. A de-identified subject ID, COVID-19 status, age in years and sex were almost always included in the sample metadata. The dataset comprised deeply sampled blood TCRbeta repertoires from subjects exposed to, actively infected with, or recovered from COVID-19. The prospective study material was composed of cDNA or gDNA derived from T cells, B-cell-depleted T cells, or PBMCs.

CDR1 and CDR2 are read off the germline V gene as SNHLY and FYNNEI. The CDR3 spans 15 residues, from the cysteine through the phenylalanine. The retained sequence is limited to the CDR3, 45 bases, with the frame set at the first base. V is shortened by 8 bases, J by 5 bases, and the region joining them spans 18 bases. TCRbeta CDR3 regions were amplified from genomic DNA using the immunoSEQ Assay, a bias-controlled multiplex PCR. In the original analysis: Nucleated cell counts per sample were estimated from amplification of reference gene primers within the assay. Sequence reads were collapsed and filtered to measure the absolute abundance of every unique TCRbeta CDR3 rearrangement. For each sample, productive Simpson clonality was calculated by taking the square root of Simpson's diversity index across productive rearrangements. Not all clones reach the TCRdb copy of this immuneACCESS table, which keeps in-frame sequences only. Checked studies attribute under half of the gap to unresolved V genes and leave the rest unexplained. V, J and clone size are taken as reported in that table, and D and trimming were inferred from the DNA itself. This sample comprises about 230,000 clones, 80% to 90% of them detected only once. The top ten clones comprise around a tenth of the sample.

In Seattle, one collaborating source enrolled patients while the infection was active and tracked those patients longitudinally over the course of disease. Each collaborating institution followed its own protocols to collect whole blood in K2EDTA tubes. For TCRbeta analysis, collaborator samples were shipped as frozen whole blood, as isolated PBMCs, or as DNA extracted from either sample type. Broad study findings and their caveats: The amount of clinical and demographic metadata varied by source and participant and was provided uncurated.

The specimen sequenced was peripheral blood. The sequence derives from a man between 50 and 59 years old with COVID-19, enrolled during active disease. The rearrangement joined TRBV2 to TRBJ2-2, with the D gene call left open. The CDR3 corresponds to CASRKTQLRTGELFF. The DNA sequence is as follows: TGTGCCAGCCGGAAGACACAGTTGAGAACCGGGGAGCTGTTTTTT. Outside the CDR3, residues come from the reference TRBV2 and TRBJ2-2 proteins, so the full variable domain is: EPEVTQTPSHQVTQMGQEVILRCVPISNHLYFYWYRQILGQKVEFLVSFYNNEISEKSEIFDDQFSVERPDGSNFTLKIRSTKLEDSAMYFCASRKTQLRTGELFFGEGSRLTVL.